The 10 T cell receptor beta chains presented below share a single source sample, sequenced in a study of regulatory and conventional T cells in RAG deficiency. Libraries were prepared by immunoSEQ multiplex PCR; TCRdb keeps only in-frame clonotypes and omits some of them. The table shows tens of thousands of clones, with around 90% occurring only once. The sample was also reused in another study, on regulatory T cells. From that paper: The PCR used 52 TRBV and 13 TRBJ primers.

Sequencing was carried out using CD8+ T cells sorted from blood. The receptors come from a human donor in good health.

The chain carries TRBV5-6 and TRBJ1-2, with D unresolved. The V end lost 0 bases, the J end lost 0 bases, and 9 bases lay between the germline ends. Per germline, CDR1 SGHDT and CDR2 YYEEEE. The CDR3 contains 15 residues. For the CDR3, the DNA is TGTGCCAGCAGCTTGGTTGGCAGCTCTAACTATGGCTACACCTTC. Protein sequence: CASSLVGSSNYGYTF.

J is TRBJ2-2 and V is TRBV7-9; TRBD2 matches at 11 bases. CDR3 length: 15 amino acids. Germline V gives CDR1 SEHNR, CDR2 FQNEAQ (reference sequence). Unmatched junction bases numbered 3, after V lost 5 bases and J lost 4 bases. CDR3 sequence reads: CASSPTSGGTGELFF. The CDR3 coding sequence is TGTGCCAGCAGCCCTACTAGCGGGGGCACCGGGGAGCTGTTTTTT.

This clone was seen once. The J gene is TRBJ1-2, the V gene TRBV30; D call uncertain. Trimming took off 5 bases at V and 14 bases at J, with 15 bases between the two ends. This CDR3 spans 10 amino acids. The germline CDR1 and CDR2 sequences are GTSNPN and SVGIG (reference sequence). CDR3 coding DNA: TGTGCCTGGTTTAGTCGGGCCCCAACCTTC. Translation: CAWFSRAPTF. The complete variable domain, with remaining parts taken from reference TRBV30 and TRBJ1-2, reads SQTIHQWPATLVQPVGSPLSLECTVEGTSNPNLYWYRQAAGRGLQLLFYSVGIGQISSEVPQNLSASRPQDRQFILSSKKLLLSDSGFYLCAWFSRAPTFGSGTRLTVV.

The gene calls are TRBV7-8 and TRBJ1-1; D remains ambiguous. The CDR3 consists of 15 residues. V was trimmed by 1 base and J by 1 base, leaving 10 bases between them. Germline V lookup: CDR1 SGHVS, CDR2 FQNEAQ. In DNA form, the CDR3 reads TGTGCCAGCAGCTTAGAAGGCGCGGAGAACACTGAAGCTTTCTTT. Its translation: CASSLEGAENTEAFF. Using reference TRBV7-8 and TRBJ1-1 for the parts outside the CDR3, the full variable domain is GAGVSQSPRYKVAKRGQDVALRCDPISGHVSLFWYQQALGQGPEFLTYFQNEAQLDKSGLPSDRFFAERPEGSVSTLKIQRTQQEDSAVYLCASSLEGAENTEAFFGQGTRLTVV.

The V gene is TRBV9, the J gene TRBJ2-7; no definite D call. Germline V gene sequence: CDR1 SGDLS, CDR2 YYNGEE. The V end lost 0 bases, the J end lost 2 bases, and 9 bases lay between the germline ends. There are 14 residues in the CDR3. The CDR3 region is CASSVVESAYEQYF. The DNA of the CDR3 is TGTGCCAGCAGCGTAGTTGAGAGCGCCTACGAGCAGTACTTC.

This chain uses TRBV28 with TRBJ2-7, with D possibly being TRBD2 (5 bases). Germline CDR1 is MDHEN and CDR2 is SYDVKM. This CDR3 is 18 amino acids long. V was pared by 4 bases and J by 3 bases, with 25 bases between. CDR3 region: CASSYRPGRAEHNYEQYF. The CDR3 DNA reads TGTGCCAGCAGTTATCGCCCCGGGCGGGCCGAACATAACTACGAGCAGTACTTC.

V is TRBV4-1 and J is TRBJ2-7, with 9 bases fitting TRBD1. This CDR3 is built from 15 residues. Per germline, CDR1 MGHRA and CDR2 YSYEKL. V lost 0 bases, J lost 2 bases, and 2 bases stayed unmatched. The CDR3 DNA is TGCGCCAGCAGCCAAGAGGGACAGGGAGCCTACGAGCAGTACTTC. Translated, it gives CASSQEGQGAYEQYF.

The count of this clone is one. The V and J genes are TRBV7-8 and TRBJ2-7; D unclear. Germline V gives CDR1 SGHVS, CDR2 FQNEAQ. V was shortened by 1 base and J by 3 bases, with 10 bases between the two germline ends. The CDR3 covers 14 residues. The CDR3 DNA reads TGTGCCAGCAGCTTAGGGCGGACGAACTACGAGCAGTACTTC. This sequence encodes CASSLGRTNYEQYF.

The rearrangement joins TRBV5-1 to TRBJ2-1, with D tentatively TRBD2 (5 bases). Per germline, CDR1 SGHRS and CDR2 YFSETQ. V lost 0 bases, J lost 4 bases, and 11 bases lay in between. The CDR3 is 15 amino acids. The DNA for the CDR3 is TGCGCCAGCAGCTTGGCGGCTAGCTCTTACAATGAGCAGTTCTTC. This encodes CASSLAASSYNEQFF.

The V gene is TRBV19, the J gene TRBJ2-7, with 12 bases fitting TRBD1. Germline V lookup: CDR1 LNHDA, CDR2 SQIVND (reference sequence). Trimming cost V 5 bases and J 2 bases; bases outside gene matches: 4. The CDR3 loop spans 15 amino acids. This chain's CDR3 is CASSWGQGAPYEQYF. In nucleotides, the CDR3 is TGTGCCAGTAGTTGGGGACAGGGGGCACCCTACGAGCAGTACTTC. Filled out from reference TRBV19 and TRBJ2-7, the complete variable domain reads DGGITQSPKYLFRKEGQNVTLSCEQNLNHDAMYWYRQDPGQGLRLIYYSQIVNDFQKGDIAEGYSVSREKKESFPLTVTSAQKNPTAFYLCASSWGQGAPYEQYFGPGTRLTVT.